This T cell receptor (beta chain) was sequenced for a study of CD8+CD57+ T cells in acquired aplastic anemia. Background on the study: Yields of DNA that came from sorted CD4+ and CD8+ cells averaged roughly 3 ug.

This CDR3 is built from 14 residues. The germline V gene encodes CDR1 SEHNR and CDR2 FQNEAQ (reference sequence). V lost 8 bases and J lost 8, with 18 bases in between. Genomic DNA served as template for TCR beta VDJ and CDR3 profiling. TCRdb reprocessed the reads via MiXCR and lists one record per CDR3 protein. The sample contains 250,000 to 300,000 distinct CDR3 sequences, 55% to 65% of which appear only once. This clonotype was detected many times. This sequence was found in a human donor with severe aplastic anemia or a healthy control (not recorded which). V is TRBV7-9 and J is TRBJ1-4; D gene uncertain. The source material was sorted CD4+, CD8+, or CD8+CD57+ T cells (not recorded which) from PBMCs. CDR3 residues: CASQTANSGEKLFF. The DNA of the CDR3 is TGTGCCAGCCAGACCGCCAACTCGGGGGAAAAACTGTTTTTT.